What follows describes a single T cell receptor (beta chain). It has no known antigen specificity. Base qualities are not at hand, and no much larger clone is one base apart. Patients with autoimmune disease history or receiving systemic immunosuppression were excluded from the trial. Peripheral blood for TCR sequencing was collected from all dose cohorts at baseline, on cycle 4 day 1, and on cycle 7 day 1. Samples came from an open-label, multicenter, first-in-human phase I dose-escalation trial of ivuxolimab. Adults with locally advanced or metastatic head and neck squamous cell, hepatocellular, melanoma or renal cell carcinoma were enrolled in the trial. Before TCR sequencing, CD4+ T cells and CD8+ T cells from peripheral blood were sorted into separate populations. Clipping removes 6 bases from V and 7 bases from J, with 9 as the unmatched junction base count. From its cysteine to its phenylalanine, the CDR3 spans 15 amino acids. Left in the record is the CDR3 DNA by itself, 45 bases read in frame from the first base. Per the germline V gene (reference sequence), LNHDA is the CDR1 and SQIVND is the CDR2.

The data are from a study of OX40 agonist ivuxolimab in advanced cancers. For the wider study: Ivuxolimab was a fully human IgG2 agonistic monoclonal antibody targeting the costimulatory receptor OX40 (CD134). Intravenous ivuxolimab was administered to patients every 2 weeks at six dose levels: 0.01, 0.1, 0.3, 1.5, 3 and 10 mg/kg. Among the approximately 54 dose-escalation patients, about 19 had hepatocellular carcinoma, 15 or so melanoma, 9 renal cell carcinoma and 9 head and neck cancer. In the dose-escalation cohort, 70% to 85% of patients were male, and the mean age was 60 years with a range of roughly 20 to 85. Prior anti-PD-1, anti-PD-L1 or anti-CTLA-4 therapy was permitted, and approximately 39% of dose-escalation patients had received checkpoint inhibitors. Three dose-escalation patients achieved partial responses, one with hepatocellular carcinoma and two with cutaneous melanoma. Peripheral TCRbeta sequencing aimed to test whether ivuxolimab altered TCR sequence diversity and caused clonal T-cell expansion. The paper reports the monotherapy dose-escalation portion (N ≈ 50 patients) of the phase I ivuxolimab trial.

What the study reported, not specific to this receptor: The antigen specificity of the clonally expanded peripheral T cells was not determined. Low levels of normalized T-cell clonal expansion were also shown by some nonresponding patients. On average, CD8+ T cells showed more expanded clones than CD4+ T cells after ivuxolimab. Partial responders in the 0.1-3.0 mg/kg groups had among the lowest normalized peripheral clonal expansion, especially among CD8+ T cells. At doses from 0.1 to 3.0 mg/kg, clonal expansion was seen in both CD4+ and CD8+ blood T cells between baseline and week 6.

Genomic DNA was extracted from sorted cells for sequencing of the TCRbeta CDR3 region. The immunoSEQ Assay was used to sequence the TCRbeta CDR3 regions. TCRdb mirrors the immuneACCESS table, restricted to in-frame sequences. Some clones are absent from its copies; in checked studies, under half trace to an unresolved V gene, and the reason for the others is unknown. Counted in this sample were roughly 90,000 clones; 70% to 90% of them appeared once. The top ten hold over 1.2% of the sample. This receptor was obtained from an adult with an advanced solid tumor such as melanoma, head and neck, liver or kidney cancer. The chain employs TRBV19 and TRBJ1-6, and 7 junction bases match TRBD1. The specimen comprised CD4+ or CD8+ T cells sorted from blood, sampled in a trial of the OX40 agonist ivuxolimab. The DNA is as follows: TGTGCCAGTAGACCCCCCGCGACAGGGAATTCACCCCTCCACTTT. The translation is CASRPPATGNSPLHF. With the rest looked up from the reference TRBV19 and TRBJ1-6 genes rather than sequenced, the full variable domain is DGGITQSPKYLFRKEGQNVTLSCEQNLNHDAMYWYRQDPGQGLRLIYYSQIVNDFQKGDIAEGYSVSREKKESFPLTVTSAQKNPTAFYLCASRPPATGNSPLHFGNGTRLTVT.